This TCR beta chain derives from a study of response to subunit inactivated influenza vaccine. CDR3 length: 13 residues. The trim removed 6 bases at V and 4 bases at J, leaving 8 bases unmatched. The germline gives CDR1 SQVTM, CDR2 ANQGSEA. This clonotype was recorded a few times. A single record per CDR3 protein comes from TCRdb applying MiXCR to the RT-PCR reads. The repertoire holds roughly 570,000 distinct CDR3 sequences, with 13% as singletons. The material was PBMCs from blood, obtained 40 to 50 days after vaccination. The chain combines TRBV29-1 with TRBJ2-7, with 8 positions matching TRBD1. The clonotype originates from a man aged 50-60 years who received an inactivated influenza vaccine. The CDR3 nucleotides read TGCAGCGTAGCGACAGGGGATAGTTACGAGCAGTACTTC. It codes for CSVATGDSYEQYF.